The following is a T cell receptor (beta chain) sequence with its context. Antigen: not known. This sample was included in a study of CD8+ T cells in alopecia areata. Whole-study findings and limits: Affected lesional scalp, above all in alopecia totalis/universalis, was more clonal than normal scalp. Sequence data from scalp samples additionally include resident alphabeta T cells of normal skin.

The CDR3 covers 12 residues. Germline V gene data show CDR1 as MDHEN and CDR2 as SYDVKM. With 4 bases removed from V and 9 bases from J, the gap between germline ends came to 10 bases. cDNA reverse transcribed from extracted RNA served as the sequencing template. Clones were sequenced by immunoSEQ multiplex PCR, and TCRdb holds only the in-frame ones, with some missing. The sample includes fewer than 110,000 clones, roughly 53% seen only once; the top ten take about 9%. This clonotype was sampled from a human donor in good health. The source material was CD4+ T cells sorted from blood. The V and J genes are TRBV28 and TRBJ2-4; D is uncertain. The CDR3 spells CASSSPPSIQYF. In DNA form, the CDR3 reads TGTGCCAGCAGTTCTCCCCCCAGCATTCAGTACTTC.